This TCR beta chain was sequenced during a study of blood T cell repertoires in COVID-19. Study-level information: The United States, Italy and Spain supplied acute and convalescent COVID-19 samples. The cDNA or gDNA used as material had been derived from T cells, B-cell-depleted T cells, or PBMCs.

Authors' data handling: Cell counts per sample came from amplifying reference gene primers. Using immunoSEQ multiplex PCR, the repertoire was profiled, and TCRdb retains in-frame clones only, with some absent. From that table come the V and J calls and clone size; the DNA was used to work out D and trimming. The sample lists 87,000 or so clones; roughly 87% were seen once. Trimming pared 3 bases from V and 6 bases from J, leaving 12 bases between. Germline-derived CDR1 and CDR2 are LNHNV and YYDKDF (reference sequence). The CDR3 contains 13 residues. The sample taken for sequencing was peripheral blood. The clonotype originates from a woman in her 50s with active or convalescent COVID-19. V usage is TRBV15 and J usage is TRBJ2-7, with D possibly being TRBD2 (5 bases). This CDR3 is CATSSPQGSEQYF. The CDR3 region has the DNA TGTGCCACCAGCAGCCCACAAGGGAGCGAGCAGTACTTC.